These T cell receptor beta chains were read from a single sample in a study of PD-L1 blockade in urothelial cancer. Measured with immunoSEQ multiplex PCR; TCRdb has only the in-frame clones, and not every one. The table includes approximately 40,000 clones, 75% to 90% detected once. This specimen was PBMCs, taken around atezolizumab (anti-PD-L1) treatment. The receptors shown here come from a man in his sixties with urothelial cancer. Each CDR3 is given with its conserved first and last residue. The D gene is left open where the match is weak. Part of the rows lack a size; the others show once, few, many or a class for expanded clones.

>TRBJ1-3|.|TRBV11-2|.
CASSFQGTGNTIYF
TGTGCCAGCAGCTTCCAGGGTACTGGAAACACCATATATTTT
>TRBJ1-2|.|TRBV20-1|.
CSAPRKAGLTF
TGCAGTGCCCCACGTAAGGCAGGGCTGACCTTC
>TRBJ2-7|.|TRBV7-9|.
CASSSSGASEQYF
TGTGCCAGCAGTTCCAGCGGAGCGTCCGAGCAGTACTTC
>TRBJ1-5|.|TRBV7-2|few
CASSSNGLAQHF
TGTGCCAGCAGCTCGAACGGTTTGGCCCAGCATTTT
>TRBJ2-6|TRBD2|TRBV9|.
CASSPRGERRAGANVLTF
TGTGCCAGCAGCCCCCGGGGGGAGCGGAGAGCTGGGGCCAACGTCCTGACTTTC
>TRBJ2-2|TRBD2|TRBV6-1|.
CASSLWGGDTGELFF
TGTGCCAGCAGTCTATGGGGGGGGGACACCGGGGAGCTGTTTTTT
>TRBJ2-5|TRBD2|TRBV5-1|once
CASSPGGQETQYF
TGCGCCAGCAGCCCGGGGGGGCAAGAGACCCAGTACTTC
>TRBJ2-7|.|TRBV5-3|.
CASTLTTSPLEQYF
TGTGCCAGCACTCTAACGACATCGCCTCTCGAGCAGTACTTC
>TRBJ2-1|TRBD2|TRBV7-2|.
CASSPAPSAGVKEQFF
TGTGCCAGCAGCCCGGCGCCAAGTGCGGGGGTAAAAGAGCAGTTCTTC
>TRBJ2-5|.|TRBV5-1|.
CASSLRWGVQETQYF
TGCGCCAGCAGCTTGAGGTGGGGGGTACAAGAGACCCAGTACTTC
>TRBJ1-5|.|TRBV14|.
CASSQLGRVNQPQHF
TGTGCCAGCAGCCAATTGGGCAGGGTCAATCAGCCCCAGCATTTT
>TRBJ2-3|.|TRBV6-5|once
CASSLLGVRDTQYF
TGTGCCAGCAGCCTACTCGGAGTGAGAGATACGCAGTATTTT
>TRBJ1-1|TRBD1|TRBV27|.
CASKPLTGGSNTEAFF
TGTGCCAGCAAGCCCTTGACAGGGGGCTCGAACACTGAAGCTTTCTTT
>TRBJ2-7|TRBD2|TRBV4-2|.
CASSQSGTSYEQYF
TGTGCCAGCAGCCAATCCGGGACTAGCTACGAGCAGTACTTC
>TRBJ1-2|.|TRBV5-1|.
CASSLMGDQAGYTF
TGCGCCAGCAGCTTGATGGGAGACCAGGCGGGCTACACCTTC
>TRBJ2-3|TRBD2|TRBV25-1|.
CASSWAGGRDTQYF
TGTGCCAGCAGTTGGGCGGGAGGAAGGGATACGCAGTATTTT
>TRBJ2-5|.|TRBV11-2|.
CASSSSRIETQYF
TGTGCCAGCAGCTCCTCTAGAATAGAGACCCAGTACTTC
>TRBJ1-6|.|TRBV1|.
CTSSQPRDRANSPLHF
TGCACCAGCAGCCAGCCCCGGGACAGGGCTAATTCACCCCTCCACTTT
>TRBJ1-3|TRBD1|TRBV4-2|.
CASSQEDLSPRGRLISGNTIYF
TGTGCCAGCAGCCAAGAAGATCTCTCGCCCAGGGGGCGATTAATTTCGGGAAACACCATATATTTT